This T cell receptor (beta chain) was retrieved from a study of regulatory T cells in long-lasting Graves disease. The CDR3 extends over 12 amino acids. The germline V and J ends were trimmed by 2 bases and 3 bases, with 7 bases remaining between them. The germline V gene encodes CDR1 DFQATT and CDR2 SNEGSKA (reference sequence). This clonotype showed up many times. Its antigen remains unknown. Study observations and caveats: Newly diagnosed disease favored TRBV20-1 and TRBJ2-1 over persistent disease.

Time point specified: newly diagnosed GD, antithyroid drugs for less than 3 months. TCR sequences were obtained from RNA taken from PBMCs. For TCR beta, libraries came from iRepertoire HTBI primers and Arm-PCR of CDR3 regions. TCRdb ran MiXCR on the multiplex PCR reads and lists one entry per CDR3 protein. Of some 490,000 distinct CDR3 sequences in the sample, around 13% are singletons; the top ten hold roughly 8.2%. The same sample was also used in a study of T cells in Graves' hyperthyroidism and ophthalmopathy. That study adds: Stable Graves' hyperthyroidism denoted no ophthalmopathy progression over 18 months.

This TCR was sampled from a woman aged 25 to 39 with Graves disease. The sequencing here drew on peripheral blood mononuclear cells (PBMCs), taken at new diagnosis, from a patient treated with antithyroid drugs. The rearrangement links TRBV20-1 to TRBJ1-2; unclear D gene. Here the CDR3 DNA reads TGCAGTGCTAGAACGGGATACTATGGCTACACCTTC. This gives the protein CSARTGYYGYTF.